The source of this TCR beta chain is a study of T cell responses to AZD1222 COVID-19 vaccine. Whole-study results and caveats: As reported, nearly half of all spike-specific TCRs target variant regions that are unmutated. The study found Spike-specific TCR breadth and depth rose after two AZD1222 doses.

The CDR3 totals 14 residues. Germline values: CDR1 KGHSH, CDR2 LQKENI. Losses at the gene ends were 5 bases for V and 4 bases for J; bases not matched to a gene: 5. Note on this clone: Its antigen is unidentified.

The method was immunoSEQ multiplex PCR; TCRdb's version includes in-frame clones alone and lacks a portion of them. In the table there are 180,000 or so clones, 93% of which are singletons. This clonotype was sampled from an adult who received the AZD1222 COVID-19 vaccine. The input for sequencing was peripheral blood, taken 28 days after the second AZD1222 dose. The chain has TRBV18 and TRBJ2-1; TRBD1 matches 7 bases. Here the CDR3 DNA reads TGTGCCAGCTCATCTACAGGGGAATACAATGAGCAGTTCTTC. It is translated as CASSSTGEYNEQFF.